These 13 T cell receptor beta chains were all obtained from the same sample, sequenced in a study of molecular identifiers for immune sequencing clone quantification. TCRdb itself ran the PCR reads through MiXCR, one entry per CDR3 protein. Of hundreds of thousands of distinct CDR3 sequences listed, about 25% were seen once; the top ten hold approximately 0.75%. The material sequenced was naive CD8+ T cells from blood, with Jurkat cell RNA spiked in. The subset here: FACS-sorted CD8+CD4-CCR7+CD45RA+ naive T cells. These TCRs come from a human donor in good health. Some libraries in this study had Jurkat cell RNA spiked in.

This clonotype was detected only a few times. This chain connects TRBV28 to TRBJ2-3; 8 bases line up with TRBD2. V shed 3 bases and J 6 bases; nucleotides not matched to a gene: 5. The CDR3 covers 14 residues. Germline values: CDR1 MDHEN, CDR2 SYDVKM. The CDR3 DNA follows: TGTGCCAGCAGTTTCTTGCCGGGGGGGGATACGCAGTATTTT. As protein: CASSFLPGGDTQYF.

This clonotype was found many times. The CDR3 DNA sequence: TGTGCCACCAGTGATTCCCTCCTAGCGGGACCCTACAATGAGCAGTTCTTC. Its protein product is CATSDSLLAGPYNEQFF. The chain is built from TRBV24-1 and TRBJ2-1; TRBD2 agrees at 9 bases. Unmatched junction bases numbered 6, after V lost 2 bases and J lost 2 bases. The germline V gene encodes CDR1 KGHDR and CDR2 SFDVKD. This CDR3 is built from 17 residues.

Details on this clonotype: This may arise from a read error, as a much more abundant clone is one base away. The chain joins TRBV6-2 or TRBV6-3 to TRBJ2-2, with D perhaps assigned TRBD1 or TRBD2 (5 bases each). The CDR3 runs 15 residues. Germline loops: CDR1 MNHEY, CDR2 SVGEGT. The CDR3 spells CATSGWEGETGELSF. The CDR3 DNA is TGTGCCACCTCCGGTTGGGAAGGGGAAACCGGGGAGCTGTCTTTT.

Here the CDR3 reads CASSFAVWGSATNEKLFF. CDR3 coding DNA: TGTGCCAGCAGTTTTGCGGTTTGGGGTTCTGCAACTAATGAAAAACTGTTTTTT. The chain recombines TRBV12-3 or TRBV12-4 with TRBJ1-4, with D hard to call. The CDR3 totals 18 residues. Trimming removed 3 bases at V and 0 bases at J, with 17 bases between.

The V call is TRBV30, the J call TRBJ2-1; D is perhaps TRBD1 or TRBD2 (6 bases each). This CDR3 contains 13 residues. The ends were cut back, 0 bases at V and 7 bases at J, with 10 bases in the middle. CDR1 is GTSNPN and CDR2 is SVGIG in the germline V gene (reference sequence). CDR3 DNA sequence: TGTGCCTGGAGTGTCGGGGGCGAGAATGAGCAGTTCTTC. Protein sequence: CAWSVGGENEQFF.

This clonotype was observed many times. This chain joins TRBV27 and TRBJ1-5, with D tentatively TRBD1 (5 bases). This CDR3 region has 14 residues. The germline CDR1 and CDR2 sequences are MNHEY and SMNVEV (reference sequence). Trimming stripped 1 base from V and 9 bases from J, with 13 bases between. The CDR3, as DNA: TGTGCCAGCAGTTTATTCACAGGCCCGTGGCCCCAGCATTTT. Amino acids: CASSLFTGPWPQHF.

This clonotype was observed a handful of times. The chain recombines TRBV4-1 with TRBJ2-7; 11 positions agree with TRBD2. The germline CDR1 and CDR2 sequences are MGHRA and YSYEKL. This CDR3 is built from 15 residues. Trimming at V came to 1 base and at J to 3 bases, leaving 2 bases not matched to a gene. CDR3 sequence: CASSQVTSGDYEQYF. DNA of the CDR3: TGCGCCAGCAGCCAAGTGACTAGCGGGGACTACGAGCAGTACTTC.

Comments on this clonotype: The junction departs from germline at one end; a sequencing error may be responsible. The chain combines TRBV6-5 with TRBJ2-7; the D gene is possibly TRBD1 (6 bases). The germline CDR1 and CDR2 sequences are MNHEY and SVGAGI. The CDR3 is 15 residues long. As DNA, the CDR3 is TGTGTCAGCAGTTACGCGACGGGTTACAGGGACGAGCAGTACTTC. This sequence encodes CVSSYATGYRDEQYF.

Many counts were recorded for this clonotype. This chain joins TRBV20-1 and TRBJ2-7, with 7 bases identical to TRBD2. With V trimmed by 0 bases and J by 4 bases, 9 bases remained unmatched. Germline V CDR1 and CDR2: DFQATT, SNEGSKA (reference sequence). This CDR3 is 15 amino acids long. The CDR3 nucleotides read TGCAGTGCTAGAGAAGGCGAGCGGGATGGGTACGAGCAGTACTTC. Residues: CSAREGERDGYEQYF.

This clonotype was observed a few times. The chain couples TRBV6-6 to TRBJ2-2; a possible D gene is TRBD2 (5 bases). Germline V gene data show CDR1 as MNHNY and CDR2 as SVGAGI (reference sequence). The V end lost 3 bases, the J end lost 3 bases, and 11 bases lay between the germline ends. The CDR3 has 15 amino acids. The chain's CDR3 is CASSYSDWYTGELFF. As DNA, the CDR3 is TGTGCCAGCAGTTATTCGGACTGGTACACCGGGGAGCTGTTTTTT.

This clonotype has at least ten counts. The chain links TRBV13 to TRBJ2-1, with 7 bases aligning to TRBD2. Trimming removed 4 bases from V and 7 bases from J; junction bases left unmatched: 13. Germline assignment: CDR1 PRHDT and CDR2 FYEKMQ (reference sequence). The CDR3 is 16 residues long. For the CDR3, the DNA is TGTGCCAGCAGCTCCAAAGGGCCGACTAGCAGGAATGAGCAGTTCTTC. Protein sequence: CASSSKGPTSRNEQFF. Full variable domain (missing parts from reference TRBV13 and TRBJ2-1): AAGVIQSPRHLIKEKRETATLKCYPIPRHDTVYWYQQGPGQDPQFLISFYEKMQSDKGSIPDRFSAQQFSDYHSELNMSSLELGDSALYFCASSSKGPTSRNEQFFGPGTRLTVL.

This clonotype has a count of ten or more. The V gene is TRBV7-9, the J gene TRBJ1-5, with D maybe TRBD1 (5 bases). The CDR3 spans 17 residues. Deletions cut 1 base from V and 1 base from J, with 14 bases between. Germline CDR1 reads SEHNR; CDR2 reads FQNEAQ (reference sequence). CDR3 residues: CASSLGLGDGSNQPQHF. CDR3 nucleotide sequence: TGTGCCAGCAGCTTAGGGTTGGGGGACGGGAGCAATCAGCCCCAGCATTTT.

This clonotype appeared once. V usage is TRBV6-2 or TRBV6-3 and J usage is TRBJ1-2; D is possibly TRBD1 (5 bases). Germline CDR1 reads MNHEY; CDR2 reads SVGEGT. V gave up 6 bases and J gave up 4 bases, with 15 bases separating them. The CDR3 has 14 amino acids. CDR3 sequence (DNA): TGTGCCAGCAGGCCTCCGGCAGGGAGCTATGGCTACACCTTC. Encoded protein: CASRPPAGSYGYTF.